The rows below give T cell receptor beta chains drawn from one sample of a study of TIL therapy for anti-PD-1-resistant metastatic lung cancer. Sequencing was performed with immunoSEQ multiplex PCR; in TCRdb, only in-frame clones are kept and a portion is missing. The sample lists under 35,000 clones; 74% were seen once. Sequences were derived from blood, sampled at baseline. Source of these receptors: a woman between 25 and 85 years old with non-small cell lung cancer. Each CDR3 is given with its conserved first and last residue. D genes are given only for firm matches. Size tells how often a clone was seen (once, few, many) or the class of an expanded clone, and some rows leave it out.

clone_size: .; j_call: TRBJ2-1; v_call: TRBV27; d_call: TRBD2; cdr3_nt: TGTGCCAGCAGTTTTGCGGGAGGGAACAATGAGCAGTTCTTC; cdr3_aa: CASSFAGGNNEQFF
clone_size: few; j_call: TRBJ1-2; v_call: TRBV6-1; d_call: TRBD1; cdr3_nt: TGTGCCAGCAGTGATGTTGGCAGGGGGCAGCGGGGCTACACCTTC; cdr3_aa: CASSDVGRGQRGYTF
clone_size: .; j_call: TRBJ2-2; v_call: TRBV7-8; d_call: .; cdr3_nt: TGTGCCAGCAGCTTAGCTGGGGCGCCCGGGGAGCTGTTTTTT; cdr3_aa: CASSLAGAPGELFF
clone_size: .; j_call: TRBJ1-5; v_call: TRBV6-5; d_call: .; cdr3_nt: TGTGCCAGCAGTTACTCGAGATCCGCGAATCAGCCCCAGCATTTT; cdr3_aa: CASSYSRSANQPQHF
clone_size: .; j_call: TRBJ2-1; v_call: TRBV27; d_call: TRBD2; cdr3_nt: TGTGCCAGCAGCCAGCGTGGGACTAGGGACAATGAGCAGTTCTTC; cdr3_aa: CASSQRGTRDNEQFF
clone_size: .; j_call: TRBJ1-1; v_call: TRBV18; d_call: TRBD1; cdr3_nt: TGTGCCAGCTCAAATCGACAGGGGTACACTGAAGCTTTCTTT; cdr3_aa: CASSNRQGYTEAFF
clone_size: .; j_call: TRBJ1-1; v_call: TRBV2; d_call: .; cdr3_nt: TGTGCCAGCAGTGAAGCGCTAAGGGGCTCTGAAGCTTTCTTT; cdr3_aa: CASSEALRGSEAFF
clone_size: .; j_call: TRBJ2-7; v_call: TRBV5-6; d_call: .; cdr3_nt: TGTGCCAGCAGCTTGATTTCCGGCCTAGCAAGGTACGAGCAGTACTTC; cdr3_aa: CASSLISGLARYEQYF
clone_size: .; j_call: TRBJ1-2; v_call: TRBV5-4; d_call: TRBD1; cdr3_nt: TGTGCCAGCAGCCCGGGGGACAGGTCCGATGGCTACACCTTC; cdr3_aa: CASSPGDRSDGYTF
clone_size: few; j_call: TRBJ2-3; v_call: TRBV5-1; d_call: .; cdr3_nt: TGCGCCAGCAGCTTGGCTGATAGAAATCGGGATACGCAGTATTTT; cdr3_aa: CASSLADRNRDTQYF
clone_size: .; j_call: TRBJ2-7; v_call: TRBV30; d_call: TRBD2; cdr3_nt: TGTGCCTGGAGTTCGAGCGGGAGCGGCGAGCAGTACTTC; cdr3_aa: CAWSSSGSGEQYF
clone_size: .; j_call: TRBJ2-7; v_call: TRBV5-4; d_call: TRBD1; cdr3_nt: TGTGCCAGCAGCTCGGGACAGGGGAGATCGCAGTACTTC; cdr3_aa: CASSSGQGRSQYF
clone_size: few; j_call: TRBJ1-4; v_call: TRBV20-1; d_call: .; cdr3_nt: TGCAGTGCTAGTCAGGAGAAACTGTTTTTT; cdr3_aa: CSASQEKLFF
clone_size: few; j_call: TRBJ1-1; v_call: TRBV11-2; d_call: .; cdr3_nt: TGTGCCAGCAGCTTAAAGAGGGCAATCAACACTGAAGCTTTCTTT; cdr3_aa: CASSLKRAINTEAFF
clone_size: .; j_call: TRBJ2-2; v_call: TRBV5-1; d_call: TRBD1; cdr3_nt: TGCGCCAGCAGCTTTACGAAGACAGACAGGGGGTACACCGGGGAGCTGTTTTTT; cdr3_aa: CASSFTKTDRGYTGELFF
clone_size: once; j_call: TRBJ1-1; v_call: TRBV7-8; d_call: .; cdr3_nt: TGTGCCAGCAGTGACCGGACCTACACACCGAACACTGAAGCTTTCTTT; cdr3_aa: CASSDRTYTPNTEAFF
clone_size: .; j_call: TRBJ2-1; v_call: TRBV19; d_call: .; cdr3_nt: TGTGCCAGTAGTATAGATCCCCCCCTAGCGAACACCTACAATGAGCAGTTCTTC; cdr3_aa: CASSIDPPLANTYNEQFF
clone_size: few; j_call: TRBJ2-1; v_call: TRBV7-6; d_call: .; cdr3_nt: TGTGCCAGCAGCTTAGTCATGAACAATGAGCAGTTCTTC; cdr3_aa: CASSLVMNNEQFF
clone_size: .; j_call: TRBJ2-1; v_call: TRBV6-1; d_call: .; cdr3_nt: TGTGCCAGCAACCGATACAATGAGCAGTTCTTC; cdr3_aa: CASNRYNEQFF
clone_size: .; j_call: TRBJ2-7; v_call: TRBV5-1; d_call: TRBD2; cdr3_nt: TGCGCCAGCCGAACTAGCGGCGCCTCCTACGAGCAGTACTTC; cdr3_aa: CASRTSGASYEQYF
clone_size: .; j_call: TRBJ2-7; v_call: TRBV6-1; d_call: .; cdr3_nt: TGTGCCAGCAGTGAAGGCTTTAGTTACGAGCAGTACTTC; cdr3_aa: CASSEGFSYEQYF
clone_size: few; j_call: TRBJ2-2; v_call: TRBV4-2; d_call: .; cdr3_nt: TGTGCCAGCAGCCAAGAATCGAGTTTCGGGGACACCGGGGAGCTGTTTTTT; cdr3_aa: CASSQESSFGDTGELFF